The clone carrying this TCR beta chain has just one count. What it recognizes is unknown. No conserved phenylalanine or tryptophan ends this CDR3, so it is likely a read error. This sample stems from a study of T-cell reconstitution after alpha-beta-depleted transplantation in children. Unique molecular identifiers were incorporated during preparation of the TCRbeta library. Via MiXCR, TCRdb re-called the PCR reads, giving one row per CDR3 protein. Of around 700,000 distinct CDR3 sequences listed, about an eighth are singletons. Study-wide results and caveats: The origin of alpha-beta T cells about two months after transplant was reportedly several hundred expanded graft clones.

The CDR3 consists of 12 residues. CDR1 and CDR2 (germline): KGHSH, LQKENI. Trimming removed 4 bases at V and 4 bases at J, with 7 bases between. The material was PBMCs, obtained before TCRalphabeta/CD19-depleted stem cell transplant. This TCR was recovered from a girl aged 2-9 years with congenital amegakaryocytic thrombocytopenia, due to receive a stem cell transplant. The chain combines TRBV18 with TRBJ2-5; D is uncertain. CDR3 amino acids: CASSQPLETQYL. Written as DNA, the CDR3 is TGTGCCAGCTCACAACCGTTAGAGACCCAGTACTTA.